This entry describes one T cell receptor (beta chain). Its specificity is not known. Original data processing: Owing to the provision of junction-only sequences devoid of quality scores by immunoSEQ, filtering differed. Only in-frame clones appear in the TCRdb table, and some are missing; sequencing was by immunoSEQ multiplex PCR. V and J calls and clone size come straight from that table; D and trimming were deduced from the DNA. The table lists hundreds of thousands of clones, around two thirds of them singletons. Germline V CDR1 and CDR2: SGHRS, YFSETQ. The CDR3 is 14 residues long. The V and J ends lost 4 bases and 1 base respectively, with 12 bases between them. Within Nashville, Tennessee resided all donors, each a Caucasian adult. This specimen belongs to a study of shared clonotypes between healthy human individuals. Study-level results: Genetic and exposure-history diversity was limited by the few donors. In a handful of donors, about 5% of naive CD4 clonotypes appeared in common.

The receptor comes from a man under 40 in good health. Sequencing was performed on memory CD4+ T cells sorted from blood. Documented subset: CD45RA-negative fraction. This chain connects TRBV5-1 to TRBJ2-7, with D unresolved. This CDR3 reads CASSTESRSYEQYF. CDR3 nucleotides: TGCGCCAGCAGCACCGAGTCTAGATCCTACGAGCAGTACTTC.